These 9 T cell receptor beta chains came from one sample sequenced in a study of T cell responses to AZD1222 COVID-19 vaccine. Clones were read by immunoSEQ multiplex PCR, and TCRdb kept only the in-frame ones, dropping some. Counted here are around 150,000 clones, approximately 90% occurring once; the ten biggest clones make up 1.9%. The source material was peripheral blood, sampled on day 0 of AZD1222 vaccination. These TCRs come from an adult in good health.

The V and J genes are TRBV3-1 (or the pseudogene TRBV3-2) and TRBJ1-1; possible D gene TRBD1, 6 bases. Germline lookup yields CDR1 LGHDT and CDR2 YNNKEL (reference sequence). The ends were cut back, 2 bases at V and 5 bases at J, with 12 bases in the middle. The CDR3 contains 14 residues. The CDR3 DNA reads as TGTGCCAGCAGCCAACGACAGGTAAGGACTGAAGCTTTCTTT. It translates to CASSQRQVRTEAFF.

This rearrangement joins TRBV28 to TRBJ2-7, with 7 positions matching TRBD1. Germline V CDR1 and CDR2: MDHEN, SYDVKM. V lost 2 bases to trimming and J lost 3 bases; unmatched junction nucleotides: 4. CDR3 length: 14 amino acids. The CDR3 spells CASSLRDSFYEQYF. In DNA form, the CDR3 reads TGTGCCAGCAGTTTAAGGGACAGCTTCTACGAGCAGTACTTC.

The genes are TRBV7-3 and TRBJ2-2; D tentatively reads TRBD1 or TRBD2 (5 bases each). V was pared by 5 bases and J by 2 bases, with 12 bases between. The CDR3 consists of 15 residues. Germline CDR1 reads SGHTA; CDR2 reads FQGTGA. In DNA, the CDR3 is TGTGCCAGCAGCAGGGACGGCCGCAACACCGGGGAGCTGTTTTTT. This gives the protein CASSRDGRNTGELFF.

J is TRBJ1-1 and V is TRBV9; D is possibly TRBD1 (5 bases). V was shortened by 3 bases and J by 4 bases, with 10 bases between the two germline ends. CDR3 size: 13 residues. Germline CDR1 and CDR2: SGDLS and YYNGEE. This chain's CDR3 is CASSAGDSTEAFF. CDR3 nucleotides: TGTGCCAGCAGCGCTGGAGACAGCACTGAAGCTTTCTTT.

This clone has a single count. This chain connects TRBV5-1 to TRBJ2-3; the D gene is possibly TRBD2 (5 bases). V was pared by 0 bases and J by 8 bases, with 16 bases between. This CDR3 is built from 15 residues. CDR1 SGHRS and CDR2 YFSETQ come from the germline V gene. CDR3 coding DNA: TGCGCCAGCAGCTTGGCTAGCAACCACAAGGGTACGCAGTATTTT. This translates into CASSLASNHKGTQYF. Full variable domain (outside the CDR3, taken from reference TRBV5-1 and TRBJ2-3): KAGVTQTPRYLIKTRGQQVTLSCSPISGHRSVSWYQQTPGQGLQFLFEYFSETQRNKGNFPGRFSGRQFSNSRSEMNVSTLELGDSALYLCASSLASNHKGTQYFGPGTRLTVL.

As to this clone: The germline gene is not matched at one end of the junction; a read error may be the cause. This chain uses TRBV19 with TRBJ1-5, with TRBD1 as a possible D gene (6 bases). Looked up from germline, CDR1 is LNHDA and CDR2 is SQIVND (reference sequence). The CDR3 extends over 12 amino acids. The CDR3 DNA is TGCTCTGGGACACCGAGCAATCAGCCCCAGCATTTT. Protein: CSGTPSNQPQHF.

V gene TRBV6-1 combines with J gene TRBJ1-4; D perhaps matches TRBD1 (5 bases). CDR3 size: 16 residues. The V and J ends lost 1 base and 7 bases respectively, with 16 bases between them. Germline lookup yields CDR1 MNHNS and CDR2 SASEGT. This CDR3 reads CASSEVGGGRPEKLFF. The CDR3 DNA sequence: TGTGCCAGCAGTGAAGTGGGGGGGGGTCGTCCTGAAAAACTGTTTTTT.

The rearrangement joins TRBV19 to TRBJ2-7; D ambiguous. Germline CDR1 reads LNHDA; CDR2 reads SQIVND (reference sequence). The CDR3 contains 13 residues. V lost 5 bases and J 4 bases, leaving 12 bases between the germline ends. DNA for the CDR3: TGTGCCAGTAGTGTTAGGGCTAATTACGAGCAGTACTTC. Amino acid sequence: CASSVRANYEQYF.

The V call is TRBV19, the J call TRBJ1-3; D might be TRBD1 (6 bases). The CDR3 loop spans 14 amino acids. V was trimmed by 5 bases and J by 5 bases, leaving 13 bases between them. Germline V gene lookup returns CDR1 LNHDA and CDR2 SQIVND (reference sequence). The CDR3 is CASSLRGERNTIYF. The CDR3 DNA reads as TGTGCCAGTAGTCTCAGGGGAGAGAGAAACACCATATATTTT.